This TCR beta chain was retrieved from a study of Graves' ophthalmopathy and Graves' hyperthyroidism. Beta-chain TCR CDR3 regions were amplified from RNA transcripts. Second-round multiplex PCR came after first-round RT-PCR with HTBI primers. TCRdb independently ran MiXCR on the multiplex PCR reads; one entry per CDR3 protein. The sample holds roughly 600,000 distinct CDR3 sequences, about 35% seen once. Whole-study results and caveats: Predictions made by the model for ophthalmopathy progression reached under 71% sensitivity and less than 80% specificity.

Enrollment excluded any patients with other autoimmune diseases, uncontrolled infections, pregnancy or lactation. As for this clonotype: Its specificity is unknown.

This clonotype was obtained from an adult man with Graves' hyperthyroidism. The sequencing input was peripheral blood or thyroid tissue (not recorded which).

The CDR3 nucleotides read TGTGCCAGCAGCTCCGGGGGGGATGAAAAACTGTTTTTT. Translation gives CASSSGGDEKLFF. The V and J genes are TRBV7-9 and TRBJ1-4, with D possibly matching TRBD1 (5 bases). Deletions cut 4 bases from V and 6 bases from J, with 9 bases between. The CDR3 has 13 amino acids. Per germline, CDR1 SEHNR and CDR2 FQNEAQ (reference sequence).